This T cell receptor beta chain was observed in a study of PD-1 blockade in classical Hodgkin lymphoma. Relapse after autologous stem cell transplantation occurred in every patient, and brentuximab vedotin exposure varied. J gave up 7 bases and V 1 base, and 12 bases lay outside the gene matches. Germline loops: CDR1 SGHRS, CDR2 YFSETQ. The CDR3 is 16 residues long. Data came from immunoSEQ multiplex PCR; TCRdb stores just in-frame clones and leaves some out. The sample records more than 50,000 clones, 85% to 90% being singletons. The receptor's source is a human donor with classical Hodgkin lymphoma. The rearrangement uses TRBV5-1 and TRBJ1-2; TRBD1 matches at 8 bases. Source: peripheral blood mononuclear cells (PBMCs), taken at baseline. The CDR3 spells CASSLSTGQGEGGYTF. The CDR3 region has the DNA TGCGCCAGCAGCTTGTCAACAGGACAGGGAGAAGGTGGCTACACCTTC.